The 2 T cell receptor beta chains below all came from one sample that was sequenced in a study of shared clonotypes between healthy human individuals. Repertoires were generated with immunoSEQ multiplex PCR, while TCRdb's copy carries only in-frame clones and drops some. In the table there are hundreds of thousands of clones, 76% of which are singletons. The sequencing sample was made of PBMCs. Source of these receptors: a woman aged 40 to 55 in good health. Some clones in this sample may be carry-over from other donors' samples.

In its sample, this clone was seen many times. This sequence joins TRBV9 and TRBJ2-3; D call uncertain. Per the germline V gene, CDR1 is SGDLS and CDR2 is YYNGEE. Trimming took 3 bases from V and 6 from J, leaving 8 bases between them. The CDR3 covers 12 residues. The CDR3 region has the DNA TGTGCCAGCAGCGCGAGCAGCGATACGCAGTATTTT. Protein sequence: CASSASSDTQYF.

This clone has more than one count but fewer than ten. V usage is TRBV14 and J usage is TRBJ2-3, with D possibly being TRBD2 (5 bases). V dropped 4 bases and J dropped 0 bases, with 23 bases sitting between them. CDR1 SGHDN and CDR2 FVKESK come from the germline V gene. CDR3 length: 19 amino acids. Here the CDR3 reads CASSPGLQNRLISTDTQYF. CDR3 coding DNA: TGTGCCAGCAGCCCTGGACTCCAAAACCGCTTAATTAGCACAGATACGCAGTATTTT.